In its sample, the clone carrying this TCR beta chain is medium-sized. The antigen remains unidentified. TCRdb ran MiXCR on the reads and lists one entry per CDR3 protein. Of some 2,100 distinct CDR3 sequences listed, around 18% were seen once; the top ten hold 10% to 15%. This record comes from a study of lung T cells in sarcoidosis with Löfgren's syndrome. Study-wide results and limits: Löfgren's syndrome patients reportedly showed greatest TRAV12-1 and TRBV2 expansion versus controls. Shared TRAV12-1 and TRBV2 CDR3 motifs were reported across several patients.

The germline gives CDR1 SNHLY, CDR2 FYNNEI. The CDR3 is made up of 12 amino acids. V lost 1 base to trimming and J lost 6 bases, with 5 bases between them. This chain links TRBV2 with TRBJ2-3, with a weak D call TRBD2 (5 bases). The sample taken for sequencing was CD4+ T cells from bronchoalveolar lavage. The source is a human donor with sarcoidosis (Löfgren's syndrome or another form), or a control subject (not recorded which). CDR3 DNA sequence: TGTGCCAGCAGTGAAGGGGAGGATACGCAGTATTTT. It yields the protein CASSEGEDTQYF.